This T cell receptor beta chain originates from a study of T cells after yellow fever vaccination. Findings and limits, study-wide: Subsequent booster samples again held most clones from primary vaccination (under 98% CD4, nearly 90% CD8). Relatively few clonotypes were ones that appeared in both CD4 and CD8 compartments.

Using its own MiXCR run on the 5' RACE reads, TCRdb lists one record per CDR3 protein. The sample has about 320,000 distinct CDR3 sequences, about 11% seen once; the top ten hold 3.3%. This clonotype occurred a few times. Antigen unknown. The length of the CDR3 is 18 residues. Germline assignment: CDR1 SGHRS and CDR2 YFSETQ. The V and J ends lost 0 bases and 3 bases, in that order; junction bases with no gene match: 9. The V gene is TRBV5-1, the J gene TRBJ1-1; 12 bases line up with TRBD1. This material consisted of CD4+ T cells sorted from PBMCs, taken 45 days after the yellow fever booster vaccination. This clonotype was obtained from a man between 18 and 29 years old who received the YFV17D yellow fever vaccine. The CDR3 protein is CASSLGAGTGGVDTEAFF. In DNA, the CDR3 is TGCGCCAGCAGCTTGGGGGCCGGGACAGGGGGCGTGGACACTGAAGCTTTCTTT.